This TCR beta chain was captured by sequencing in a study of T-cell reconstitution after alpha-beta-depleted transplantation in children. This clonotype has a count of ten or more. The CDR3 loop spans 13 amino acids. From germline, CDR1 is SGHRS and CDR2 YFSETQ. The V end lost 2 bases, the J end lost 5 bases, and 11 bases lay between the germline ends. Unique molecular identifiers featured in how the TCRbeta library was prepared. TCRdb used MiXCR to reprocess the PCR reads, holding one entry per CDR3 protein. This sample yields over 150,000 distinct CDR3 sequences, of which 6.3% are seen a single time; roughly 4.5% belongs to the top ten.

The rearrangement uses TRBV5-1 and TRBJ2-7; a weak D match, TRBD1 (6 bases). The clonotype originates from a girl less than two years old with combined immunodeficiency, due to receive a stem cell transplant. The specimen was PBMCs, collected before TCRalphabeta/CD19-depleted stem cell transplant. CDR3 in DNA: TGCGCCAGCAGCTTACCAGGGGACCACGAGCAGTACTTC. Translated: CASSLPGDHEQYF.